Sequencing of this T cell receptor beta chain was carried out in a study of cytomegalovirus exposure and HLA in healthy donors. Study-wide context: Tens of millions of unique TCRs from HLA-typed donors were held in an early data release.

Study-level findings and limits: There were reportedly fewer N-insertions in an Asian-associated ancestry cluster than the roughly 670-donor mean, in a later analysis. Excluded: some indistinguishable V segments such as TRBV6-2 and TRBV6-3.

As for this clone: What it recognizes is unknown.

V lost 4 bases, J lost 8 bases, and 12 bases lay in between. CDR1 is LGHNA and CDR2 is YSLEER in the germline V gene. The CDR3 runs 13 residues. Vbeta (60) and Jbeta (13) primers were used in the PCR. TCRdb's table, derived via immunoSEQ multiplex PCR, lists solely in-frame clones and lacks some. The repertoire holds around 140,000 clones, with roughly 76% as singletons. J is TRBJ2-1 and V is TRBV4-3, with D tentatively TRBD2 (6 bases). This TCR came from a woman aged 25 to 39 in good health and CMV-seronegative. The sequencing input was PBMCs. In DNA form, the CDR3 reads TGCGCCAGCAGCCCCCTCAGGAGGGATGAGCAGTTCTTC. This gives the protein CASSPLRRDEQFF.